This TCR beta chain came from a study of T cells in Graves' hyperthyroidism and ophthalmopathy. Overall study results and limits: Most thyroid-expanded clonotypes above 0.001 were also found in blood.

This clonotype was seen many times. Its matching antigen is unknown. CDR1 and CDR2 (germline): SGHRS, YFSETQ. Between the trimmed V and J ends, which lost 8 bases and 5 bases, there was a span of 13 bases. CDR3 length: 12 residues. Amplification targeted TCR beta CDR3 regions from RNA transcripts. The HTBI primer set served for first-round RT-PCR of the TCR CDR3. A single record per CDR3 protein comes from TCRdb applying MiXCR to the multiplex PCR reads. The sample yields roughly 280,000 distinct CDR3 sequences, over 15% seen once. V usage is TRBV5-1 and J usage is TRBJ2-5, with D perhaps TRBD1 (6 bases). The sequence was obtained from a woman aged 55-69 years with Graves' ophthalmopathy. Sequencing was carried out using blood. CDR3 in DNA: TGCGCCAGTAGTGACCAGGGGGAGACCCAGTACTTC. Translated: CASSDQGETQYF.